Listed below are T cell receptor beta chains from one sample, sequenced in a study of T cells in Graves' hyperthyroidism and ophthalmopathy. Using its own MiXCR run on the multiplex PCR reads, TCRdb lists one record per CDR3 protein. The profile shows around 350,000 distinct CDR3 sequences, roughly 15% of them singletons. The sequencing sample was made of blood. The receptors derive from a young woman with Graves' ophthalmopathy. The CDR3 runs from the conserved cysteine through the conserved F or W. The D gene is left open where the match is weak. Clone size is not always given. Where it is, it says once, few, many or a class for expanded clones.

j_gene	v_gene	abundance	d_gene	CDR3nt	CDR3aa
TRBJ2-1	TRBV11-2	many	TRBD1	TGTGCCAGCAGCCAACAGGGGGCAGACTACAATGAGCAGTTCTTC	CASSQQGADYNEQFF
TRBJ1-2	TRBV20-1	few	.	TGCAGTGCTAGAGACGCGCGGGGCTTTGACTATGGCTACACCTTC	CSARDARGFDYGYTF
TRBJ1-2	TRBV20-1	.	TRBD1	TGCAGTGCTAGACCTATTTCCGGGACAGATAACTATGGCTACACCTTC	CSARPISGTDNYGYTF
TRBJ1-2	TRBV14	many	TRBD1	TGTGCCAGCAGCCAAGTACAGGGGCCAAATCCCTATGGCTACACCTTC	CASSQVQGPNPYGYTF
TRBJ1-1	TRBV18	.	.	TGTGCCAGCTCACCAGGCTTGAACACTGAAGCTTTCTTT	CASSPGLNTEAFF
TRBJ1-4	TRBV6-1	many	.	TGTGCCAGCAGTGAATTGGGCAACAATGAAAAACTGTTTTTT	CASSELGNNEKLFF
TRBJ2-3	TRBV12-3/TRBV12-4	once	.	TGTGCCAGCAGTCAATACGTAAACCCAGATACGCAGTATTTT	CASSQYVNPDTQYF
TRBJ2-5	TRBV14	many	.	TGTGCCAGCAGCCCCTTGGGTGTTGGGTATCAAGAGACCCAGTACTTC	CASSPLGVGYQETQYF
TRBJ2-3	TRBV7-9	few	TRBD2	TGTGCCAGCAGCTTAAAGGAGCGGGGCGGGGGGACAGATACGCAGTATTTT	CASSLKERGGGTDTQYF
TRBJ1-5	TRBV3-1	many	.	TGTGCCAGCAGCCAAGATCCAGTTCAGCCCCAGCATTTT	CASSQDPVQPQHF
TRBJ2-7	TRBV28	.	TRBD1	TGTGCCAGCAGTTCCCCCGGGACAGGGAACTACGAGCAGTACTTC	CASSSPGTGNYEQYF
TRBJ2-7	TRBV6-1	.	TRBD1	TGTGCCAGCAGGACGGACAGGGTGGTTTGGTACGAGCAGTACTTC	CASRTDRVVWYEQYF
TRBJ1-1	TRBV29-1	many	.	TGCAGCGTTGTTAGCACCGCTATGTCGTCCACTGAAGCTTTCTTT	CSVVSTAMSSTEAFF
TRBJ2-4	TRBV5-6	few	TRBD2	TGTGCCAGCAGTAGCGGGGGGAACATTCAGTACTTC	CASSSGGNIQYF
TRBJ1-1	TRBV6-1	.	.	TGTGCCAGCAGTGAGAAGGGGGGGGGAGGTAGGACTGAAGCTTTCTTT	CASSEKGGGGRTEAFF
TRBJ1-3	TRBV10-1	.	.	TGCGCCAGCAGTGATTTAACTGGAAACACCATATATTTT	CASSDLTGNTIYF
TRBJ2-7	TRBV5-1	.	.	TGCGCCAGCAGCTTGGGGTTACACGAGCAGTACTTC	CASSLGLHEQYF
TRBJ1-5	TRBV6-1	few	.	TGTGCCAGCAGTCTGGACACTTCTACGCAGCCCCAGCATTTT	CASSLDTSTQPQHF
TRBJ2-7	TRBV5-5	few	.	TGTGCCAGCAGCTTACAGGGTATCTTGACCTACGAGCAGTACTTC	CASSLQGILTYEQYF
TRBJ2-5	TRBV20-1	many	.	TGCAGTGCTAGAGATCTCGTTTCGGGGCAAGAGACCCAGTACTTC	CSARDLVSGQETQYF
TRBJ1-5	TRBV2	many	.	TGTGCCAGCAGTGTCAAAGGGTTCCTCAATCAGCCCCAGCATTTT	CASSVKGFLNQPQHF
TRBJ1-2	TRBV7-2	many	.	TGTGCCAGCAGCAGTCGACGCAAGTCAGGCTATGGCTACACCTTC	CASSSRRKSGYGYTF
TRBJ2-5	TRBV3-1	many	.	TGTGCCAGCAGCCAAGACGAGGGGTGGTTTCGAGAGACCCAGTACTTC	CASSQDEGWFRETQYF
TRBJ1-6	TRBV7-2	.	.	TGTGCCAGCAGCTTAAGTCTGGGGTCACCCCTCCACTTT	CASSLSLGSPLHF
TRBJ2-1	TRBV24-1	.	.	TGTGCCACCAGTGATGGGGACAACGACCCCCTCATTGCCTACAATGAGCAGTTCTTC	CATSDGDNDPLIAYNEQFF
TRBJ2-7	TRBV27	.	TRBD1	TGTGCCAGCAGTTTAACCACAAATAGGGACAGGGGTGGTGTGCAGTACTTC	CASSLTTNRDRGGVQYF
TRBJ1-4	TRBV5-6	many	.	TGTGCCAGCAGCTCGGACACCGGCCTAAAACTGTTTTTT	CASSSDTGLKLFF
TRBJ2-1	TRBV7-2	.	.	TGTGCCAGCAGCTTCTTTATGGGAGCCTGGGTGAATGAGCAGTTCTTC	CASSFFMGAWVNEQFF
TRBJ1-2	TRBV9	.	TRBD1	TGTGCCAGCACCCGGGACAGCCATAACTATGGCTACACCTTC	CASTRDSHNYGYTF
TRBJ2-7	TRBV6-1	.	.	TGTGCCAGCAGTTTAGGATCGATCTACGAGCAGTACTTC	CASSLGSIYEQYF
TRBJ2-1	TRBV30	many	.	TGTGCCTGGTCGATCGCAAGCTCCTACAATGAGCAGTTCTTC	CAWSIASSYNEQFF
TRBJ2-1	TRBV4-1	.	TRBD2	TGCGCCAGCAGCCAAGTGGTAGCGGGGGGTGACCATGAGCAGTTCTTC	CASSQVVAGGDHEQFF
TRBJ2-1	TRBV18	.	.	TGTGCCAGCTCACCACCGGGGGGCACCGACAATGAGCAGTTCTTC	CASSPPGGTDNEQFF
TRBJ2-7	TRBV11-2	.	.	TGTGCCAGCAGCTTTTCCGGGACCCCCTACGAGCAGTACTTC	CASSFSGTPYEQYF
TRBJ1-4	TRBV5-1	many	.	TGCGCCAGCAGCTTGGAGCGGAATGAAAAACTGTTTTTT	CASSLERNEKLFF
TRBJ2-7	TRBV20-1	many	TRBD1	TGCAGTGCTAGAGTGGGACAGGGGGCATGGGAGCAGTACTTC	CSARVGQGAWEQYF
TRBJ2-7	TRBV6-1	many	.	TGTGCCAGCAGTGAAAGTATTCGGGGGGCACTGAACTCCTACGAGCAGTACTTC	CASSESIRGALNSYEQYF
TRBJ2-7	TRBV29-1	many	.	TGCAGCGTTTGGGACATGGGCTACGAGCAGTACTTC	CSVWDMGYEQYF
TRBJ2-1	TRBV30	many	TRBD2	TGTGCCTGGAGTGTAGTACTAGCGGGGGGCAAAGAGCAGTTCTTC	CAWSVVLAGGKEQFF
TRBJ2-3	TRBV20-1	many	TRBD2	TGCAGTGCTAGTTCTAGCGGGGGAACCTATTCCACAGATACGCAGTATTTT	CSASSSGGTYSTDTQYF
TRBJ2-5	TRBV7-2	many	.	TGTGCCAGCAGCCGAGGGGGAGAGACCCAGTACTTC	CASSRGGETQYF
TRBJ1-1	TRBV6-1	many	.	TGTGCCAGCAGTGGCCCCTGGGGTGAAGCTTTCTTT	CASSGPWGEAFF
TRBJ2-1	TRBV5-6	few	.	TGTGCCAGCAGCTTGGTGTGGAAAGCCGGGACACCAATTTTTGTCAATGAGCAGTTCTTC	CASSLVWKAGTPIFVNEQFF
TRBJ1-2	TRBV12-3/TRBV12-4	many	TRBD1	TGTGCCAGCAAAAAGACAGGGGTCTATGGCTACACCTTC	CASKKTGVYGYTF
TRBJ2-2	TRBV28	many	.	TGTGCCAGCACAACAGCGTGGGGCAGCGGGGAGCTGTTTTTT	CASTTAWGSGELFF
TRBJ1-3	TRBV15	.	.	TGTGCCACCAGCAGAGATCGGGGGGCTGCTGGAAACACCATATATTTT	CATSRDRGAAGNTIYF
TRBJ1-2	TRBV7-9	.	.	TGTGCCAGCAGCGACCGAGGGGAAGCGGACTATGGCTACACCTTC	CASSDRGEADYGYTF
TRBJ1-2	TRBV6-1	many	TRBD1	TGTGCCAGCAGTTATTTAGGACAGGATGGCTACACCTTC	CASSYLGQDGYTF
TRBJ1-2	TRBV27	many	TRBD1	TGTGCCAGCAGCCGGGACAGGGGGTTTGGCTACACCTTC	CASSRDRGFGYTF
TRBJ2-7	TRBV6-1	few	.	TGTGCCTGCAGTGAACCCGTAGCGGGGACAGGCGACGAGCAGTACTTC	CACSEPVAGTGDEQYF
TRBJ1-6	TRBV6-1	many	.	TGTGCCAGCAGTGTATCACAGGGTGCGTCACCCCTCCACTTT	CASSVSQGASPLHF
TRBJ2-7	TRBV6-1	many	TRBD2	TGTGCCAGCAAACCCAAGTCGGGGACTAGCCAAAGCTCCTACGAGCAGTACTTC	CASKPKSGTSQSSYEQYF
TRBJ1-1	TRBV15	many	.	TGTGCCACCAGCTCAACTCAAACAGGGCGTGGTGAAGCTTTCTTT	CATSSTQTGRGEAFF
TRBJ1-2	TRBV28	many	TRBD1	TGTGCCAGCAGTTTGGCCCCACCCCGACAGGGGGCATGGGGCTACACCTTC	CASSLAPPRQGAWGYTF
TRBJ1-4	TRBV18	many	.	TGTGCCAGCTCACCACGGGACGGACCTACTGAAAAACTGTTTTTT	CASSPRDGPTEKLFF
TRBJ1-1	TRBV10-2	.	TRBD1	TGCGCCAGCAGAGAAGGACAGGCCTTACTGGGTGAAGCTTTCTTT	CASREGQALLGEAFF
TRBJ2-5	TRBV5-6	.	TRBD1	TGTGCCAGCAGCACGGACAGGGCTGAGGCCCAGTACTTC	CASSTDRAEAQYF